This entry describes one TCR beta chain. The antigen is undetermined. The libraries were made with immunoSEQ v3.0 at survey level. Researchers set sequencing to target about 35,000-55,000 T-cell genomes per sample. Using immunoSEQ multiplex PCR, the repertoire was profiled, and TCRdb retains in-frame clones only, with some absent. Of around 21,000 clones in the sample, 88% are singletons; the top ten hold 3% to 4%. Germline CDR1 SGHAT, CDR2 FQNNGV. The CDR3 runs 14 residues. V was cut by 3 bases and J by 0 bases, with 3 bases left in between. The entry originates in a study of long-term antiretroviral therapy in people with HIV. Findings and caveats of the study: The clones with expansion before ART were dominant in the repertoire at all time points. The data indicate that diversity increased after ART but remained below transplant donor controls. Among HIV repertoires, CDR3 length ranges were narrower than those of controls.

V gene TRBV11-2 combines with J gene TRBJ2-6, with D uncertain. This specimen consisted of unsorted PBMCs, obtained 2.3 years after starting antiretroviral therapy. This sequence originates from a man aged 55 to 70 with HIV. The chain's CDR3 is CASSLDSGANVLTF. In DNA, the CDR3 is TGTGCCAGCAGCTTGGACTCTGGGGCCAACGTCCTGACTTTC.